This record concerns one T cell receptor beta chain sequence. This record belongs to a study of blood T cell repertoires in COVID-19. Study-level information: Samples of COVID-19 (acute and convalescent) were obtained from the United States, Italy and Spain. PBMCs, B-cell-depleted T cells, or T cells provided the cDNA or gDNA that made up the material.

The V gene end was trimmed by 2 bases and the J gene end by 8 bases; junction bases not matched to a gene: 7. Germline CDR1 is SGHTA and CDR2 is FQGNSA. The CDR3 sequence is 14 residues long. Authors' analysis steps: Counts of nucleated cells, estimated from reference gene primer amplification, were obtained. Only in-frame clones appear in the TCRdb table, and some are missing; sequencing was by immunoSEQ multiplex PCR. Clone size and V and J calls were adopted from that table, with D and trimming inferred from the DNA. The data hold under 45,000 clones, with approximately 73% observed a single time.

Sequencing was performed on peripheral blood. The TCR originated in a man older than 75 with acute or convalescent COVID-19. This chain joins TRBV7-2 and TRBJ1-2, with 8 bases fitting TRBD1. CDR3 residues: CASSLSGRGQGYTF. CDR3 nucleotides: TGTGCCAGCAGCTTATCAGGCAGGGGGCAAGGCTACACCTTC.